These 26 T cell receptor beta chains share one sample of origin, sequenced in a study of graft-versus-host responses after intestinal transplantation. Clones were sequenced by immunoSEQ multiplex PCR, and TCRdb holds only the in-frame ones, with some missing. This sample has some 150,000 clones, with roughly 91% found just once. These receptors have no identified antigens. Sample: unstimulated CD4+ T cells sorted from spleen or lymph node cells, taken before intestinal transplant. These receptors were taken from a human donor who received an intestinal transplant.

The chain links TRBV6-6 to TRBJ1-1; D is possibly TRBD1 (6 bases). The germline CDR1 and CDR2 sequences are MNHNY and SVGAGI (reference sequence). V lost 4 bases and J 3 bases, leaving 18 bases between the germline ends. This CDR3 comprises 16 residues. CDR3: CASSLKLGEGDTEAFF. CDR3 bases: TGTGCCAGCAGTTTAAAGTTGGGGGAGGGGGACACTGAAGCTTTCTTT.

This chain joins TRBV7-3 and TRBJ2-1; TRBD1 might be the D (6 bases). Trimming left V 1 base short and J 7 bases short, with 8 bases between. CDR3 length: 13 residues. Per the germline V gene, CDR1 is SGHTA and CDR2 is FQGTGA. The CDR3 reads CASSLRGRNEQFF. The CDR3 DNA reads TGTGCCAGCAGCTTAAGGGGGCGGAATGAGCAGTTCTTC.

To note about this clone: Other DNA variants within this sample encode the same CDR3. V usage is TRBV18 and J usage is TRBJ1-2, with 7 bases matching TRBD1. After removal of 4 bases from V and 4 bases from J, the junction contained 12 bases not matched to a gene. Germline CDR1 KGHSH, CDR2 LQKENI. The CDR3 extends over 16 amino acids. CDR3 bases: TGTGCCAGCTCACTCGGCCGCGGTACAGGGGCCTATGGCTACACCTTC. Amino acids: CASSLGRGTGAYGYTF.

CDR3 DNA sequence: TGTGCCAGCAGGGAACGGACAGGAGAAGTTTACGAGCAGTACTTC. Protein sequence: CASRERTGEVYEQYF. The V and J genes are TRBV5-5 and TRBJ2-7, with 7 bases fitting TRBD1. Per the germline V gene, CDR1 is SGHKS and CDR2 is YYEKEE (reference sequence). V was pared by 5 bases and J by 4 bases, with 12 bases of the junction left unmatched. The CDR3 loop spans 15 amino acids.

The chain couples TRBV25-1 to TRBJ2-3; D gene ambiguous. This CDR3 is 13 amino acids long. Trimming stripped 5 bases from V and 4 bases from J, with 10 bases between. Germline assignment: CDR1 MGHDK and CDR2 SYGVNS. This CDR3 is CASSPLGPDTQYF. The DNA for the CDR3 is TGTGCCAGCAGTCCCTTGGGCCCAGATACGCAGTATTTT.

The chain links TRBV28 to TRBJ2-2; D not certain. V was trimmed by 6 bases and J by 4 bases, leaving 9 bases between them. The CDR3 spans 13 residues. Germline assignment: CDR1 MDHEN and CDR2 SYDVKM. This CDR3 is CASSHEGTGELFF. DNA of the CDR3: TGTGCCAGCAGCCACGAAGGCACCGGGGAGCTGTTTTTT.

The chain joins TRBV5-1 to TRBJ1-4, with 7 bases aligning to TRBD1. The germline V gene has CDR1 SGHRS and CDR2 YFSETQ. The CDR3 spans 14 residues. After removal of 0 bases from V and 6 bases from J, the junction contained 2 bases not matched to a gene. The CDR3 spells CASSLDTGDEKLFF. As DNA, the CDR3 is TGCGCCAGCAGCTTGGATACAGGGGATGAAAAACTGTTTTTT.

Only one count was recorded for this clone. In DNA form, the CDR3 reads TGTGCCAGCAGTAGCCGGACAGGGGAACGCTCACCCCTCCACTTT. It encodes CASSSRTGERSPLHF. This chain uses TRBV6-1 with TRBJ1-6; TRBD1 aligns across 9 bases. Trimming at V came to 5 bases and at J to 10 bases, leaving 9 bases not matched to a gene. Germline V gene data show CDR1 as MNHNS and CDR2 as SASEGT. This CDR3 spans 15 amino acids.

This clone occurred once. CDR3: CASSLVGQPPYEQYF. CDR3 in DNA: TGTGCCAGCAGCTTAGTGGGACAACCACCTTACGAGCAGTACTTC. The chain has TRBV7-2 and TRBJ2-7; maybe TRBD1 (6 bases). This CDR3 is built from 15 residues. V lost 1 base and J 4 bases, leaving 14 bases between the germline ends. CDR1 is SGHTA and CDR2 is FQGNSA in the germline V gene.

This clone was observed once. The J gene is TRBJ1-1, the V gene TRBV5-1; 11 bases are a match to TRBD1. CDR1 is SGHRS and CDR2 is YFSETQ in the germline V gene. Trimming took 5 bases from V and 6 from J; bases not matched to a gene: 12. The CDR3 runs to 16 residues. CDR3 coding DNA: TGCGCCAGCAGGCGGGCGGGACAGGGGGAAGTAGCTGAAGCTTTCTTT. Amino acid sequence: CASRRAGQGEVAEAFF.

This chain uses TRBV7-2 with TRBJ2-5; possibly TRBD2 for D (5 bases). The J call may not be correct, given that the DNA end is closer to TRBJ2-7. CDR3 size: 21 residues. Germline loops: CDR1 SGHTA, CDR2 FQGNSA. This chain's CDR3 is CASSLATGRLGPGFRDYEQYF. The CDR3 DNA sequence: TGTGCCAGCAGCTTAGCGACTGGACGTCTAGGCCCGGGGTTCCGGGACTACGAGCAGTACTTC.

The gene calls are TRBV10-3 and TRBJ1-3; a possible D gene is TRBD1 (5 bases). The CDR3 spans 14 residues. V lost 7 bases and J 1 base, leaving 11 bases between the germline ends. Germline V lookup: CDR1 ENHRY, CDR2 SYGVKD. For the CDR3, the DNA is TGTGCCATCACCCCGACAGAGTCTGGAAACACCATATATTTT. It yields the protein CAITPTESGNTIYF.

The chain links TRBV5-1 to TRBJ2-2; D may be TRBD2 (5 bases). The CDR3 contains 15 residues. Trimming left V 2 bases short and J 0 bases short, with 8 bases between. In germline, CDR1 is SGHRS, CDR2 YFSETQ. CDR3 amino acids: CASSLTSPNTGELFF. CDR3 nucleotides: TGCGCCAGCAGCTTAACTAGTCCGAACACCGGGGAGCTGTTTTTT.

The V call is TRBV9, the J call TRBJ2-7; a weak D match, TRBD2 (6 bases). CDR1 and CDR2 (germline): SGDLS, YYNGEE. Trimming cost V 2 bases and J 0 bases, with 18 bases left between them. The length of the CDR3 is 17 residues. The CDR3, as DNA: TGTGCCAGCAGCGTGGAGGGAGACAGCTACTTCTCCTACGAGCAGTACTTC. The encoded protein is CASSVEGDSYFSYEQYF.

As for this clone: In the same sample, other DNA sequences code for this CDR3. The chain uses TRBV9 and TRBJ1-5; possible D gene TRBD1, 6 bases. CDR1 is SGDLS, CDR2 YYNGEE, per germline. The CDR3 totals 14 residues. V lost 0 bases, J lost 2 bases, and 6 bases lay in between. This chain's CDR3 is CASSVGQGNQPQHF. The CDR3 nucleotides are TGTGCCAGCAGCGTAGGACAGGGCAATCAGCCCCAGCATTTT. Together with reference TRBV9 and TRBJ1-5, the CDR3 gives the full variable domain: DSGVTQTPKHLITATGQRVTLRCSPRSGDLSVYWYQQSLDQGLQFLIQYYNGEERAKGNILERFSAQQFPDLHSELNLSSLELGDSALYFCASSVGQGNQPQHFGDGTRLSIL.

V is TRBV15 and J is TRBJ2-7; TRBD1 matches 7 bases. V lost 0 bases, J lost 6 bases, and 8 bases stayed unmatched. The CDR3 is 15 amino acids. From germline, CDR1 is LNHNV and CDR2 YYDKDF (reference sequence). CDR3 bases: TGTGCCACCAGCAGAGAGAAGGACCGACAGGGCGAGCAGTACTTC. This sequence encodes CATSREKDRQGEQYF.

The chain has TRBV28 and TRBJ1-1, with D unresolved. V lost 1 base and J lost 4, with 10 bases in between. The CDR3 has 14 residues. Germline CDR1 MDHEN, CDR2 SYDVKM. This CDR3 reads CASSLSQEGTEAFF. As DNA, the CDR3 is TGTGCCAGCAGTTTATCGCAGGAGGGCACTGAAGCTTTCTTT.

V and J are TRBV29-1 and TRBJ2-7; 9 nucleotides agree with TRBD1. CDR3 length: 14 amino acids. CDR1 is SQVTM, CDR2 ANQGSEA, per germline. J lost 4 bases, V lost 7 bases, and 11 bases had no gene match. CDR3 nucleotides: TGCAGCGCCGTCCCCGGGACAGGGAGGTACGAGCAGTACTTC. Its translation is CSAVPGTGRYEQYF.

This chain joins TRBV14 and TRBJ2-7; the D is unclear. Per germline, CDR1 SGHDN and CDR2 FVKESK. V dropped 1 base and J dropped 6 bases, with 10 bases sitting between them. This CDR3 is built from 13 residues. CDR3 loop: CASSQGKVREQYF. The CDR3 DNA sequence: TGTGCCAGCAGCCAAGGGAAAGTTCGCGAGCAGTACTTC. Using reference TRBV14 and TRBJ2-7 for the parts outside the CDR3, the full variable domain is EAGVTQFPSHSVIEKGQTVTLRCDPISGHDNLYWYRRVMGKEIKFLLHFVKESKQDESGMPNNRFLAERTGGTYSTLKVQPAELEDSGVYFCASSQGKVREQYFGPGTRLTVT.

The genes are TRBV6-6 and TRBJ2-1; 9 nucleotides agree with TRBD2. The V gene's germline CDR1 is MNHNY and CDR2 SVGAGI (reference sequence). The CDR3 consists of 15 residues. V trimming: 4 bases; J trimming: 11 bases; junction bases outside the gene matches: 12. The DNA of the CDR3 is TGTGCCAGCAGTTTCGTTAGCGGGAGTTCCGGAAAGCAGTTCTTC. Translation: CASSFVSGSSGKQFF.

The chain joins TRBV28 to TRBJ2-5; TRBD2 agrees at 12 bases. CDR1 is MDHEN, CDR2 SYDVKM, per germline. With V trimmed by 2 bases and J by 2 bases, 0 bases remained unmatched. The CDR3 extends over 15 amino acids. The CDR3 loop reads CASSLLAGGQETQYF. The CDR3 nucleotides are TGTGCCAGCAGTTTACTAGCGGGAGGGCAAGAGACCCAGTACTTC.

The V call is TRBV6-4, the J call TRBJ1-1; a possible D gene is TRBD1 (6 bases). CDR1 is MRHNA and CDR2 is SNTAGT in the germline V gene. Deletions cut 9 bases from V and 3 bases from J, with 17 bases between. This CDR3 has 14 residues. CDR3 nucleotide sequence: TGTGCCAGGAAGGGACATTTAATGGACACTGAAGCTTTCTTT. Protein product: CARKGHLMDTEAFF.

This clone was detected only a few times. This chain links TRBV28 with TRBJ2-1; 9 bases map to TRBD1. The ends lost 5 bases at V and 4 bases at J; junction bases unmatched: 18. Germline-derived CDR1 and CDR2 are MDHEN and SYDVKM. The CDR3 is 19 residues long. Written as DNA, the CDR3 is TGTGCCAGCAGTACTCAGACAGGGGGTGTGGGGCAGGGGTACAATGAGCAGTTCTTC. Its translation is CASSTQTGGVGQGYNEQFF. The variable domain in full, with the rest retrieved from reference TRBV28 and TRBJ2-1, is DVKVTQSSRYLVKRTGEKVFLECVQDMDHENMFWYRQDPGLGLRLIYFSYDVKMKEKGDIPEGYSVSREKKERFSLILESASTNQTSMYLCASSTQTGGVGQGYNEQFFGPGTRLTVL.

The chain uses TRBV28 and TRBJ1-2; a possible D gene is TRBD1 (6 bases). The germline V gene has CDR1 MDHEN and CDR2 SYDVKM. V lost 11 bases, J lost 3 bases, and 19 bases lay in between. This CDR3 has 14 residues. Here the CDR3 reads CADRRLNRDYGYTF. CDR3 in DNA: TGTGCCGACAGGAGGCTCAATCGAGACTATGGCTACACCTTC.

The chain couples TRBV10-3 to TRBJ2-5, with 12 bases identical to TRBD1. The length of the CDR3 is 15 residues. Germline V CDR1 and CDR2: ENHRY, SYGVKD. J lost 5 bases, V lost 3 bases, and 4 bases had no gene match. CDR3 DNA sequence: TGTGCCATCAGTGACCGGGACAGGGGGCCGGAGACCCAGTACTTC. It translates to CAISDRDRGPETQYF.

This clone was observed once. The chain links TRBV6-5 to TRBJ1-2; D not resolved. The V gene lost 6 bases and the J gene lost 6 bases, with 17 bases spanning the gap. The V gene's germline CDR1 is MNHEY and CDR2 SVGAGI. The CDR3 consists of 14 residues. CDR3 in amino acids: CASSQRQDQDGYTF. CDR3 in DNA: TGTGCCAGCAGCCAAAGGCAGGACCAGGATGGCTACACCTTC.